The rows below give T cell receptor beta chains drawn from one sample of a study of T-cell reconstitution after alpha-beta-depleted transplantation in children. TCRdb re-called the PCR reads through MiXCR, storing one row per CDR3 protein. Seen here are about 600,000 distinct CDR3 sequences, 23% observed once, and the top ten hold approximately 14%. Sequences were derived from PBMCs, mostly from graft donor cells, sampled 360 days after TCRalphabeta/CD19-depleted stem cell transplant. Receptors originate from a boy in the first two years of life who had a stem cell transplant for acute myeloid leukemia, so the T cells may come from the graft donor. Both conserved end residues are part of each CDR3. The D gene is left open where the match is weak. Not every row has a clone size; where given, it reads once, few, many or a size class.

size: many
D: -
J: TRBJ1-1
V: TRBV29-1
CDR3: CSVRVLNTEAFF
DNA: TGCAGCGTGAGGGTTCTGAACACTGAAGCTTTCTTT

size: -
D: TRBD2
J: TRBJ2-5
V: TRBV19
CDR3: CASSPRKLAFGSETQYF
DNA: TGTGCCAGTAGTCCACGGAAACTAGCGTTCGGGTCGGAGACCCAGTACTTC

size: many
D: TRBD2
J: TRBJ2-5
V: TRBV12-3/TRBV12-4
CDR3: CASTQAGSGALGETQYF
DNA: TGTGCCAGCACCCAAGCGGGTAGCGGGGCCCTAGGAGAGACCCAGTACTTC

size: -
D: -
J: TRBJ2-7
V: TRBV7-9
CDR3: CASSQKMWGADEQYF
DNA: TGTGCCAGCAGCCAAAAAATGTGGGGGGCGGACGAGCAGTACTTC

size: once
D: -
J: TRBJ1-4
V: TRBV7-2
CDR3: CASSLERINEKLFF
DNA: TGTGCCAGCAGCTTAGAACGGATTAATGAAAAACTGTTTTTT

size: many
D: TRBD1
J: TRBJ2-3
V: TRBV12-3/TRBV12-4
CDR3: CASSPDRLRTDTQYF
DNA: TGTGCCAGCAGTCCGGACAGGCTCCGCACAGATACGCAGTATTTT

size: many
D: TRBD2
J: TRBJ2-1
V: TRBV29-1
CDR3: CSGGAGGSNEQFF
DNA: TGCAGCGGTGGAGCGGGGGGTTCCAATGAGCAGTTCTTC

size: -
D: -
J: TRBJ1-1
V: TRBV11-2
CDR3: CASSDGPRGVSTEAFF
DNA: TGTGCCAGCAGCGACGGACCGAGGGGTGTGAGTACTGAAGCTTTCTTT

size: -
D: TRBD1
J: TRBJ1-1
V: TRBV18
CDR3: CASSGAGGTEAFF
DNA: TGTGCCAGCTCAGGAGCAGGGGGCACTGAAGCTTTCTTT

size: many
D: -
J: TRBJ1-2
V: TRBV18
CDR3: CASSPRVSGEGYGYTF
DNA: TGTGCCAGCTCACCACGTGTCTCCGGGGAAGGCTATGGCTACACCTTC

size: -
D: -
J: TRBJ2-4
V: TRBV5-1
CDR3: CASSLSGGDIDIQYF
DNA: TGCGCCAGCAGCCTCTCTGGCGGGGATATTGACATTCAGTACTTC

size: -
D: -
J: TRBJ1-1
V: TRBV5-1
CDR3: CASSLIGEMNTEAFF
DNA: TGCGCCAGCAGCTTGATCGGGGAGATGAACACTGAAGCTTTCTTT

size: many
D: -
J: TRBJ1-4
V: TRBV6-1
CDR3: CASSEGPYNEKLFF
DNA: TGTGCCAGCAGTGAGGGGCCCTATAATGAAAAACTGTTTTTT

size: -
D: -
J: TRBJ1-1
V: TRBV11-3
CDR3: CATGHLENTEAFF
DNA: TGTGCTACCGGACACTTGGAGAACACTGAAGCTTTCTTT

size: -
D: -
J: TRBJ2-3
V: TRBV20-1
CDR3: CSWRSSTDTQYF
DNA: TGCAGTTGGCGGAGTAGCACAGATACGCAGTATTTT

size: many
D: -
J: TRBJ1-2
V: TRBV20-1
CDR3: CSVADSANYGYTF
DNA: TGCAGTGTTGCTGACTCAGCTAACTATGGCTACACCTTC

size: many
D: -
J: TRBJ1-2
V: TRBV9
CDR3: CASSSGSGNLYGYTF
DNA: TGTGCCAGCAGCTCCGGCAGCGGGAATTTGTATGGCTACACCTTC

size: many
D: -
J: TRBJ2-1
V: TRBV14
CDR3: CASSQEESEQFF
DNA: TGTGCCAGCAGCCAAGAAGAGAGTGAGCAGTTCTTC

size: few
D: TRBD1
J: TRBJ2-4
V: TRBV6-5
CDR3: CASSHDRVRDIQYF
DNA: TGTGCCAGCAGCCACGACAGGGTCAGGGACATTCAGTACTTC

size: -
D: -
J: TRBJ2-2
V: TRBV28
CDR3: CASLIGLGGELFF
DNA: TGTGCCAGCCTCATTGGGTTGGGCGGGGAGCTGTTTTTT

size: -
D: -
J: TRBJ1-2
V: TRBV28
CDR3: CASSFVGEYGYTF
DNA: TGTGCCAGCAGTTTCGTAGGGGAGTATGGCTACACCTTC

size: -
D: TRBD1
J: TRBJ1-1
V: TRBV29-1
CDR3: CSVARSGGGTEAFF
DNA: TGCAGCGTTGCGCGCTCAGGGGGAGGAACTGAAGCTTTCTTT

size: many
D: TRBD1
J: TRBJ2-1
V: TRBV7-9
CDR3: CAIKSPPDRGYNEQFF
DNA: TGTGCCATCAAATCCCCCCCGGACAGGGGTTACAATGAGCAGTTCTTC

size: -
D: -
J: TRBJ2-7
V: TRBV11-3
CDR3: CASSPGTDHEQYF
DNA: TGTGCCAGCAGCCCAGGGACCGACCACGAGCAGTACTTC

size: -
D: -
J: TRBJ2-7
V: TRBV9
CDR3: CASSVDGHPSYEQYF
DNA: TGTGCCAGCAGCGTAGACGGGCACCCCTCCTACGAGCAGTACTTC

size: -
D: TRBD1
J: TRBJ1-5
V: TRBV12-3/TRBV12-4
CDR3: CASSARQGGNQPQHF
DNA: TGTGCCAGCAGTGCGAGACAGGGTGGAAATCAGCCCCAGCATTTT

size: many
D: -
J: TRBJ2-2
V: TRBV5-1
CDR3: CASSLVGPVDTGELFF
DNA: TGCGCCAGCAGCTTGGTGGGACCCGTGGACACCGGGGAGCTGTTTTTT

size: many
D: TRBD2
J: TRBJ2-3
V: TRBV29-1
CDR3: CSVSGTSYTQYF
DNA: TGCAGCGTCTCCGGGACTAGTTATACGCAGTATTTT

size: -
D: -
J: TRBJ2-6
V: TRBV12-3/TRBV12-4
CDR3: CASSFGQLFFSGANVLTF
DNA: TGTGCCAGCAGTTTTGGGCAGCTATTTTTCTCTGGGGCCAACGTCCTGACTTTC

size: many
D: TRBD1
J: TRBJ2-1
V: TRBV5-1
CDR3: CASSSGQNNEQFF
DNA: TGCGCCAGCAGCTCGGGACAGAACAATGAGCAGTTCTTC

size: once
D: -
J: TRBJ2-2
V: TRBV5-1
CDR3: CASSLLGNSGELFF
DNA: TGCGCCAGCAGCTTGTTGGGGAACAGCGGGGAGCTGTTTTTT

size: many
D: -
J: TRBJ1-3
V: TRBV20-1
CDR3: CSASLRVSGNTIYF
DNA: TGCAGTGCTAGCCTCAGGGTTTCTGGAAACACCATATATTTT

size: many
D: -
J: TRBJ2-1
V: TRBV4-3
CDR3: CASSQVLLGRGANNEQFF
DNA: TGCGCCAGCAGCCAAGTTCTCCTGGGTCGGGGGGCAAACAATGAGCAGTTCTTC

size: many
D: TRBD2
J: TRBJ2-1
V: TRBV29-1
CDR3: CSVEAVGGRDYNEQFF
DNA: TGCAGCGTTGAAGCGGTCGGCGGGAGAGACTACAATGAGCAGTTCTTC

size: few
D: TRBD1
J: TRBJ2-3
V: TRBV4-3
CDR3: CASSRNRGPDTQYF
DNA: TGCGCCAGCAGCCGGAACAGGGGGCCAGATACGCAGTATTTT

size: many
D: TRBD2
J: TRBJ2-1
V: TRBV18
CDR3: CASSPRRGGFDEQFF
DNA: TGTGCCAGCTCACCGAGGCGGGGGGGCTTCGATGAGCAGTTCTTC

size: few
D: -
J: TRBJ2-1
V: TRBV2
CDR3: CASPLINEQFF
DNA: TGTGCCAGTCCGCTGATCAATGAGCAGTTCTTC

size: -
D: TRBD2
J: TRBJ2-1
V: TRBV6-1
CDR3: CASSQRRGIYNEQFF
DNA: TGTGCCAGCAGCCAGCGGCGGGGGATCTACAATGAGCAGTTCTTC

size: many
D: TRBD2
J: TRBJ2-3
V: TRBV4-2
CDR3: CASSQGLAGGNTQYF
DNA: TGTGCCAGCAGCCAGGGTCTCGCGGGGGGTAATACGCAGTATTTT

size: many
D: TRBD1
J: TRBJ2-3
V: TRBV29-1
CDR3: CSVGQVVADTQYF
DNA: TGCAGCGTGGGACAGGTTGTCGCAGATACGCAGTATTTT